This T cell receptor (beta chain) was observed in a study of circulating CD8 cells and anti-PD-1 response in melanoma. In the study overall: Patients received intravenous nivolumab, 3 mg/kg, every 2 weeks.

This clonotype is deemed medium-sized (0.01 to 0.1%). From live CD3+CD8+TCRalphabeta+ cells, four PD-1 and/or TIGIT subsets were sorted. Each library started from approximately 14 ng of total RNA using the QIAseq Immune Repertoire TCR panel. TCRdb independently ran MiXCR on the reads; one entry per CDR3 protein. This table has 1,500 to 2,000 distinct CDR3 sequences, more than 6.5% appearing once. The CDR3 is 14 residues long. The germline V and J ends were trimmed by 11 bases and 5 bases, with 17 bases remaining between them. Germline V gives CDR1 KGHDR, CDR2 SFDVKD. The gene calls are TRBV24-1 and TRBJ2-2; weak D call: TRBD1 (5 bases). The source material was CD8+ T cells from PBMCs, sampled at baseline or after one month of anti-PD-1 therapy (not recorded which). The sequence came from a human donor with melanoma. The CDR3 loop is CARGRAPGTGELFF. The CDR3 DNA reads TGTGCCAGGGGCCGGGCTCCTGGGACCGGGGAGCTGTTTTTT.